Presented here are 4 T cell receptor beta chains from one specimen sequenced in a study of shared clonotypes between healthy human individuals. This table comes from immunoSEQ multiplex PCR, and its TCRdb copy is limited to in-frame clones, with some not included. The repertoire holds hundreds of thousands of clones, about 96% seen once, with about 0.25% in the top ten. Terminally differentiated effector memory CD45RA+ cells were excluded from the naive CD8 cells, which were CD45RO-negative and positively selected for CCR7. Sequencing was performed on naive CD8+ T cells sorted from blood. Every receptor here comes from a young man in good health.

This clone has just a few counts. The gene calls are TRBV27 and TRBJ2-1; 12 bases line up with TRBD2. V lost 6 bases to trimming and J lost 13 bases; unmatched junction nucleotides: 19. The germline gives CDR1 MNHEY, CDR2 SMNVEV (reference sequence). The CDR3 is 17 amino acids. The CDR3 reads CASRRNLLAGGTTSQFF. DNA of the CDR3: TGTGCCAGCAGAAGGAACCTACTAGCGGGAGGCACGACCTCCCAGTTCTTC.

J is TRBJ2-7 and V is TRBV11-2; D remains ambiguous. Deletions cut 4 bases from V and 3 bases from J, with 10 bases between. The CDR3 has 13 residues. Per the germline V gene, CDR1 is SGHAT and CDR2 is FQNNGV. CDR3 amino acids: CASSYSGFYEQYF. CDR3 DNA sequence: TGTGCCAGCAGCTATAGTGGGTTCTACGAGCAGTACTTC.

The V gene is TRBV6-5, the J gene TRBJ1-1; D is undetermined. Germline lookup yields CDR1 MNHEY and CDR2 SVGAGI. CDR3 length: 13 amino acids. The V gene lost 2 bases and the J gene lost 3 bases, with 7 bases spanning the gap. The CDR3 sequence: CASSYVLDTEAFF. The CDR3 nucleotides are TGTGCCAGCAGTTACGTTTTGGACACTGAAGCTTTCTTT.

The gene calls are TRBV7-3 and TRBJ2-3; D gene uncertain. CDR1 and CDR2 (germline): SGHTA, FQGTGA. The ends were cut back, 5 bases at V and 0 bases at J, with 9 bases in the middle. This CDR3 has 14 amino acids. DNA of the CDR3: TGTGCCAGCAGCCCCTCGGCCAGCACAGATACGCAGTATTTT. The encoded protein is CASSPSASTDTQYF. The full variable domain, in which reference TRBV7-3 and TRBJ2-3 provide the parts outside the CDR3, is GAGVSQTPSNKVTEKGKYVELRCDPISGHTALYWYRQSLGQGPEFLIYFQGTGAADDSGLPNDRFFAVRPEGSVSTLKIQRTERGDSAVYLCASSPSASTDTQYFGPGTRLTVL.